The 32 T cell receptor beta chains below were found in one sample sequenced in a study of T cell responses to AZD1222 COVID-19 vaccine. Using immunoSEQ multiplex PCR, the repertoire was profiled, and TCRdb retains in-frame clones only, with some absent. Here the sample spans over 130,000 clones, roughly 90% being singletons. Sequencing was performed on peripheral blood, taken 28 days after the second AZD1222 dose. The receptors were sampled from an adult who received the AZD1222 COVID-19 vaccine.

The chain is built from TRBV19 and TRBJ1-2, with 9 bases aligning to TRBD1. Trimming took 6 bases from V and 4 from J; bases not matched to a gene: 9. This CDR3 is 15 amino acids long. Germline CDR1 and CDR2: LNHDA and SQIVND (reference sequence). CDR3 nucleotide sequence: TGTGCCAGTAGAGACAGGGGGAGGAGGTCCTATGGCTACACCTTC. It specifies CASRDRGRRSYGYTF. Looking up the rest from reference TRBV19 and TRBJ1-2 gives the full variable domain: DGGITQSPKYLFRKEGQNVTLSCEQNLNHDAMYWYRQDPGQGLRLIYYSQIVNDFQKGDIAEGYSVSREKKESFPLTVTSAQKNPTAFYLCASRDRGRRSYGYTFGSGTRLTVV.

This chain connects TRBV3-1 (or the pseudogene TRBV3-2) to TRBJ2-1, with D possibly TRBD1 on 5 matching bases. V lost 4 bases and J lost 6, with 10 bases in between. The CDR3 extends over 13 amino acids. The germline gives CDR1 LGHDT, CDR2 YNNKEL (reference sequence). The CDR3 loop is CASSLQGRNEQFF. The CDR3 coding sequence is TGTGCCAGCAGCCTTCAGGGTCGCAATGAGCAGTTCTTC.

V and J are TRBV11-2 and TRBJ2-7; D is undetermined. Trimming pared 2 bases from V and 3 bases from J, leaving 11 bases between. The germline V gene encodes CDR1 SGHAT and CDR2 FQNNGV. This CDR3 has 14 residues. DNA for the CDR3: TGTGCCAGCAGCTTAAGTAACATGGTCTACGAGCAGTACTTC. This translates into CASSLSNMVYEQYF.

This sequence joins TRBV10-2 and TRBJ1-1; possibly TRBD1 for D (5 bases). CDR3 size: 15 residues. Germline V CDR1 and CDR2: WSHSY, SAAADI. The V gene lost 0 bases and the J gene lost 13 bases, with 21 bases spanning the gap. The CDR3 loop reads CASSESTAGRDYGFF. The CDR3 region has the DNA TGCGCCAGCAGTGAGTCGACAGCGGGTAGGGACTATGGTTTCTTT.

In its sample, this clone was seen a few times. The CDR3 spells CSAGQAFEQYF. The CDR3 coding sequence is TGCAGCGCTGGACAGGCCTTCGAGCAGTACTTC. The genes are TRBV29-1 and TRBJ2-7, with 7 bases lining up with TRBD1. Trimming took 7 bases from V and 6 from J; bases not matched to a gene: 6. Germline CDR1 SQVTM, CDR2 ANQGSEA. The CDR3 consists of 11 residues.

The genes are TRBV27 and TRBJ1-4, with TRBD1 matching over 7 bases. In germline, CDR1 is MNHEY, CDR2 SMNVEV (reference sequence). The trim removed 8 bases at V and 8 bases at J, leaving 8 bases unmatched. The CDR3 is made up of 13 amino acids. The CDR3 nucleotides are TGTGCCAGCCGAGGGACAGTAGACGAAAAACTGTTTTTT. This translates into CASRGTVDEKLFF.

The chain combines TRBV7-7 with TRBJ2-2; 10 bases agree with TRBD1. With 0 bases clipped from V and 4 bases from J, the junction kept 5 bases outside the gene matches. CDR1 is SSHAT, CDR2 FNYEAQ, per germline (reference sequence). There are 17 residues in the CDR3. In DNA form, the CDR3 reads TGTGCCAGCAGCTTAGCGCGGGGGACAGGGGCCACCGGGGAGCTGTTTTTT. It yields the protein CASSLARGTGATGELFF. Full variable domain (rest looked up from reference TRBV7-7 and TRBJ2-2): GAGVSQSPRYKVTKRGQDVTLRCDPISSHATLYWYQQALGQGPEFLTYFNYEAQPDKSGLPSDRFSAERPEGSISTLTIQRTEQRDSAMYRCASSLARGTGATGELFFGEGSRLTVL.

V is TRBV18 and J is TRBJ2-7; 11 bases align to TRBD2. The CDR3 sequence is 15 residues long. From germline, CDR1 is KGHSH and CDR2 LQKENI. V shed 6 bases and J 5 bases; nucleotides not matched to a gene: 9. CDR3 DNA sequence: TGTGCCAGCTCGTTTACTAGCGGGAGTACGGACGAGCAGTACTTC. This sequence encodes CASSFTSGSTDEQYF. Full variable domain (remainder filled in from reference TRBV18 and TRBJ2-7): NAGVMQNPRHLVRRRGQEARLRCSPMKGHSHVYWYRQLPEEGLKFMVYLQKENIIDESGMPKERFSAEFPKEGPSILRIQQVVRGDSAAYFCASSFTSGSTDEQYFGPGTRLTVT.

V usage is TRBV7-6 and J usage is TRBJ1-1; tentative D call: TRBD1 (5 bases). The length of the CDR3 is 16 residues. The germline V gene encodes CDR1 SGHVS and CDR2 FNYEAQ. Trimming cost V 7 bases and J 0 bases, with 18 bases left between them. The chain's CDR3 is CASTPGQGGLNTEAFF. The CDR3 region has the DNA TGTGCCAGCACCCCTGGTCAGGGCGGATTGAACACTGAAGCTTTCTTT.

The chain employs TRBV4-1 and TRBJ1-3, with D possibly being TRBD1 (6 bases). The CDR3 loop spans 19 amino acids. Trimming took off 0 bases at V and 0 bases at J, with 18 bases between the two ends. Germline CDR1 and CDR2: MGHRA and YSYEKL. Here the CDR3 reads CASSQDGIQGGTSGNTIYF. The CDR3 DNA sequence: TGCGCCAGCAGCCAAGATGGGATCCAAGGGGGGACCTCTGGAAACACCATATATTTT.

This clone was picked up a small number of times. CDR3 bases: TGTGCCAGCAGTTTAATTTCCAGGGAAAAACTGTTTTTT. Residues: CASSLISREKLFF. The rearrangement links TRBV27 to TRBJ1-4; D uncertain. CDR1 is MNHEY and CDR2 is SMNVEV in the germline V gene (reference sequence). The germline V and J ends were trimmed by 2 bases and 8 bases, with 9 bases remaining between them. The CDR3 is made up of 13 amino acids.

The rearrangement uses TRBV9 and TRBJ1-2; D is unresolved. Germline values: CDR1 SGDLS, CDR2 YYNGEE. The CDR3 is made up of 13 amino acids. V lost 3 bases and J 4 bases, leaving 10 bases between the germline ends. DNA for the CDR3: TGTGCCAGCAGCGCCGGGTCCCTCTATGGCTACACCTTC. Translated, it gives CASSAGSLYGYTF.

This clone was picked up a small number of times. Other nucleotide sequences in the sample specify the same CDR3. V usage is TRBV18 and J usage is TRBJ1-5; no clear D gene. The CDR3 runs to 16 residues. With 2 bases removed from V and 0 bases from J, the gap between germline ends came to 11 bases. The germline V gene encodes CDR1 KGHSH and CDR2 LQKENI. In nucleotides, the CDR3 is TGTGCCAGCTCACCAGAGGCAGCCTATAGCAATCAGCCCCAGCATTTT. Amino acid sequence: CASSPEAAYSNQPQHF.

This sequence joins TRBV15 and TRBJ1-5; D is possibly TRBD1 (5 bases). CDR3 length equals 14 residues. V lost 8 bases, J lost 6 bases, and 17 bases lay in between. The germline V gene encodes CDR1 LNHNV and CDR2 YYDKDF (reference sequence). CDR3 DNA sequence: TGTGCCACCGGCGGGGGGGGGACGTCTCAGCCCCAGCATTTT. Translated: CATGGGGTSQPQHF.

The J gene is TRBJ2-7, the V gene TRBV5-4, with TRBD2 identical over 8 bases. The CDR3 contains 17 residues. Losses at the gene ends were 0 bases for V and 0 bases for J; bases not matched to a gene: 8. Germline lookup yields CDR1 SGHNT and CDR2 YYREEE (reference sequence). CDR3 DNA: TGTGCCAGCAGCTTGGCGGTAGCGGGACTCCGCTCCTACGAGCAGTACTTC. Amino acids: CASSLAVAGLRSYEQYF.

This clone came up once. This sequence joins TRBV10-3 and TRBJ2-3, with TRBD2 as a possible D gene (6 bases). The V end lost 3 bases, the J end lost 6 bases, and 13 bases lay between the germline ends. The CDR3 is 14 residues long. Per the germline V gene, CDR1 is ENHRY and CDR2 is SYGVKD. The chain's CDR3 is CAISERREYDTQYF. The CDR3 nucleotides read TGTGCCATCAGTGAACGACGGGAGTACGATACGCAGTATTTT.

V and J are TRBV5-1 and TRBJ2-1, with D possibly being TRBD2 (6 bases). The germline V gene encodes CDR1 SGHRS and CDR2 YFSETQ. Trimming left V 0 bases short and J 7 bases short, with 20 bases between. CDR3 length equals 17 residues. The CDR3 loop is CASSLGWPSRGGNEQFF. The CDR3 bases are TGCGCCAGCAGCTTGGGTTGGCCTTCGAGAGGAGGGAATGAGCAGTTCTTC.

This clone came up once. The chain is built from TRBV9 and TRBJ1-2, with a tentative D call TRBD1 (5 bases). The CDR3 sequence is 14 residues long. V shed 2 bases and J shed 6 bases, with 14 bases lying between them. The germline CDR1 and CDR2 sequences are SGDLS and YYNGEE. The CDR3 loop reads CASSVGRVVNGYTF. CDR3 sequence (DNA): TGTGCCAGCAGCGTTGGCAGGGTCGTCAATGGCTACACCTTC.

The gene calls are TRBV6-4 and TRBJ2-7, with 7 bases identical to TRBD2. Trimming took 3 bases from V and 0 from J; bases not matched to a gene: 5. Per the germline V gene, CDR1 is MRHNA and CDR2 is SNTAGT. The CDR3 length is 15 residues. The CDR3 region has the DNA TGTGCCAGCAGTGATAGCGGGCAGAGCTCCTACGAGCAGTACTTC. It translates to CASSDSGQSSYEQYF.

This clone occurred a few times. The rearrangement uses TRBV20-1 and TRBJ1-1; 7 positions agree with TRBD1. The trim removed 4 bases at V and 8 bases at J, leaving 4 bases unmatched. CDR1 is DFQATT and CDR2 is SNEGSKA in the germline V gene (reference sequence). CDR3 length: 11 amino acids. CDR3 in DNA: TGCAGTGCTAAGAGGGGGCGAGAAGCTTTCTTT. The encoded protein is CSAKRGREAFF.

The chain links TRBV10-2 to TRBJ2-7; the D is unclear. The CDR3 covers 13 residues. V was trimmed by 5 bases and J by 3 bases, leaving 11 bases between them. In germline, CDR1 is WSHSY, CDR2 SAAADI. The CDR3, as DNA: TGCGCCAGCAGTCGCGACTCAAACTACGAGCAGTACTTC. This encodes CASSRDSNYEQYF.

The genes are TRBV6-2 or TRBV6-3 and TRBJ1-5, with 7 bases aligning to TRBD1. The CDR3 consists of 14 residues. The J segment lost 2 bases and the V segment lost 4 bases, leaving 2 bases of the junction unmatched. CDR1 is MNHEY and CDR2 is SVGEGT in the germline V gene. This CDR3 is CASSFTGGNQPQHF. Here the CDR3 DNA reads TGTGCCAGCAGTTTCACAGGGGGCAATCAGCCCCAGCATTTT.

This chain uses TRBV19 with TRBJ2-7; TRBD2 aligns across 14 bases. Germline loops: CDR1 LNHDA, CDR2 SQIVND (reference sequence). Trimming cost V 4 bases and J 5 bases; bases outside gene matches: 7. CDR3 length: 16 residues. The chain's CDR3 is CASSTRTSGRSHEQYF. CDR3 sequence (DNA): TGTGCCAGTAGTACCCGGACTAGCGGGAGGTCTCACGAGCAGTACTTC.

The chain is built from TRBV24-1 and TRBJ1-1; D unresolved. CDR1 and CDR2 from the germline V gene are KGHDR and SFDVKD. The ends were cut back, 3 bases at V and 1 base at J, with 11 bases in the middle. The CDR3 loop spans 15 amino acids. This chain's CDR3 is CATSDARTGNTEAFF. DNA of the CDR3: TGTGCCACCAGTGATGCCCGGACGGGGAACACTGAAGCTTTCTTT.

The chain is built from TRBV29-1 and TRBJ1-4, with D maybe TRBD1 (5 bases). The CDR3 loop spans 11 amino acids. In germline, CDR1 is SQVTM, CDR2 ANQGSEA. V dropped 7 bases and J dropped 8 bases, with 11 bases sitting between them. CDR3 loop: CSAGTDEKLFF. CDR3 DNA sequence: TGCAGCGCAGGGACGGACGAAAAACTGTTTTTT.

The chain employs TRBV29-1 and TRBJ2-7, with 11 bases aligning to TRBD2. Per germline, CDR1 SQVTM and CDR2 ANQGSEA. The CDR3 totals 16 residues. With 4 bases clipped from V and 3 bases from J, the junction kept 11 bases outside the gene matches. The CDR3 coding sequence is TGCAGCGTTGCGGATCTCGGGACTAGCGGAAACTACGAGCAGTACTTC. This encodes CSVADLGTSGNYEQYF.

The chain joins TRBV3-1 (or the pseudogene TRBV3-2) to TRBJ1-6; TRBD1 agrees at 9 bases. Germline V gene data show CDR1 as LGHDT and CDR2 as YNNKEL (reference sequence). The CDR3 loop spans 17 amino acids. V lost 3 bases and J lost 0; bases outside the gene matches: 3. CDR3 DNA sequence: TGTGCCAGCAGCCACACAGGGGGCCGCTCCTATAATTCACCCCTCCACTTT. It encodes CASSHTGGRSYNSPLHF.

This clone was observed a single time. The V call is TRBV4-3, the J call TRBJ2-7, with TRBD1 matching 7 bases. With 0 bases clipped from V and 3 bases from J, the junction kept 8 bases outside the gene matches. This CDR3 comprises 16 residues. The germline V gene has CDR1 LGHNA and CDR2 YSLEER. The CDR3 nucleotides are TGCGCCAGCAGCCAAGAAGGGGGTGACAGGGTCTACGAGCAGTACTTC. Translating it yields CASSQEGGDRVYEQYF.

This chain connects TRBV7-2 to TRBJ2-1, with 11 bases matching TRBD2. From germline, CDR1 is SGHTA and CDR2 FQGNSA. This CDR3 contains 16 residues. After removal of 1 base from V and 4 bases from J, the junction contained 3 bases not matched to a gene. The DNA of the CDR3 is TGTGCCAGCAGCTTAGTGCTAGCGGGAGGTTACAATGAGCAGTTCTTC. Translating gives CASSLVLAGGYNEQFF.

The rearrangement uses TRBV11-2 and TRBJ2-7; D is uncertain. The CDR3 covers 12 residues. V was clipped by 1 base and J by 4 bases, with 5 bases between them. Germline V gene sequence: CDR1 SGHAT, CDR2 FQNNGV. The CDR3 nucleotides are TGTGCCAGCAGCTTAGCCGGATACGAGCAGTACTTC. Its translation is CASSLAGYEQYF. Using reference TRBV11-2 and TRBJ2-7 for the parts outside the CDR3, the full variable domain is EAGVAQSPRYKIIEKRQSVAFWCNPISGHATLYWYQQILGQGPKLLIQFQNNGVVDDSQLPKDRFSAERLKGVDSTLKIQPAKLEDSAVYLCASSLAGYEQYFGPGTRLTVT.

The chain joins TRBV13 to TRBJ2-1; 13 nucleotides match TRBD2. Trimming cost V 5 bases and J 7 bases; bases outside gene matches: 11. The CDR3 is made up of 17 amino acids. Germline CDR1 is PRHDT and CDR2 is FYEKMQ (reference sequence). DNA for the CDR3: TGTGCCAGCAGCCCGCCCGGACTAGCGGGAGTTCGGAATGAGCAGTTCTTC. This encodes CASSPPGLAGVRNEQFF.

V is TRBV15 and J is TRBJ1-3; D call uncertain. Germline CDR1 LNHNV, CDR2 YYDKDF (reference sequence). The CDR3 is made up of 14 amino acids. Trimming pared 0 bases from V and 2 bases from J, leaving 5 bases between. The CDR3 coding sequence is TGTGCCACCAGCAGAGATAGCACTGGAAACACCATATATTTT. Amino acids: CATSRDSTGNTIYF. The full variable domain, completed using reference TRBV15 and TRBJ1-3, is DAMVIQNPRYQVTQFGKPVTLSCSQTLNHNVMYWYQQKSSQAPKLLFHYYDKDFNNEADTPDNFQSRRPNTSFCFLDIRSPGLGDTAMYLCATSRDSTGNTIYFGEGSWLTVV.